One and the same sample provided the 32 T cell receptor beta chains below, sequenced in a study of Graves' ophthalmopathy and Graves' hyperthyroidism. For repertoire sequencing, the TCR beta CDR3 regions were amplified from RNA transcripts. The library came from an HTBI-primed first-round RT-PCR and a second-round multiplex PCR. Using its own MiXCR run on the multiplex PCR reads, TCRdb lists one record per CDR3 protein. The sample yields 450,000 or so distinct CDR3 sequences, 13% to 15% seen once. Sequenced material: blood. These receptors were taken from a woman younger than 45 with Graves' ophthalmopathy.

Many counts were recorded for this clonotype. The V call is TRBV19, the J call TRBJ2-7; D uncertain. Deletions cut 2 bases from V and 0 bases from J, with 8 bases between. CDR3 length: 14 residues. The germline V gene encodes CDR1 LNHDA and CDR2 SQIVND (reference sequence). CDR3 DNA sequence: TGTGCCAGTAGTATAAACGGCGCCTCCTACGAGCAGTACTTC. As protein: CASSINGASYEQYF. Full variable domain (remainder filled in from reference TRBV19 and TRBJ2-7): DGGITQSPKYLFRKEGQNVTLSCEQNLNHDAMYWYRQDPGQGLRLIYYSQIVNDFQKGDIAEGYSVSREKKESFPLTVTSAQKNPTAFYLCASSINGASYEQYFGPGTRLTVT.

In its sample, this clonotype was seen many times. CDR3 coding DNA: TGTGCCAGCAGCTCTCTCTACAGGGGGCAGGACACTGAAGCTTTCTTT. It specifies CASSSLYRGQDTEAFF. This sequence joins TRBV11-1 and TRBJ1-1; 9 nucleotides match TRBD1. The junction had 9 bases not matched to a gene; V was cut back by 4 bases and J by 3 bases. CDR3 length: 16 amino acids. From germline, CDR1 is SGHAT and CDR2 FQDESV (reference sequence).

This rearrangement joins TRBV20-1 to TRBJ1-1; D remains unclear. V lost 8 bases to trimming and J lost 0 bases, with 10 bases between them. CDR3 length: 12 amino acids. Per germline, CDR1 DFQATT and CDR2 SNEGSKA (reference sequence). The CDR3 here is CSLLLVNTEAFF. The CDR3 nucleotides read TGCAGTCTCTTATTAGTGAACACTGAAGCTTTCTTT.

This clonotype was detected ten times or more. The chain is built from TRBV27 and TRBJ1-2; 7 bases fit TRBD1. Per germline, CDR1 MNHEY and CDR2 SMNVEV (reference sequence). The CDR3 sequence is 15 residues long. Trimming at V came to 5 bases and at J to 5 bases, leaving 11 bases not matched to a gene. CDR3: CASSQTRTGPYGYTF. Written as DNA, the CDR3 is TGTGCCAGCAGTCAAACTAGGACAGGCCCATATGGCTACACCTTC.

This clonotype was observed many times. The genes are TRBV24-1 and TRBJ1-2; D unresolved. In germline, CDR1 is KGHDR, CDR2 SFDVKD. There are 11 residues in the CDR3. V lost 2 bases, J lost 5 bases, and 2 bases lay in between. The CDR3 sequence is CATSDSYGYTF. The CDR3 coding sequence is TGTGCCACCAGTGATTCTTATGGCTACACCTTC.

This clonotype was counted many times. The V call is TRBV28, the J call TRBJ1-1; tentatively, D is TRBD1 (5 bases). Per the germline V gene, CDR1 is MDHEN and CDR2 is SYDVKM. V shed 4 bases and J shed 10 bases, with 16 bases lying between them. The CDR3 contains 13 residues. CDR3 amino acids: CASSSGRGWGAFF. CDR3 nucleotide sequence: TGTGCCAGCAGTTCCGGACGGGGCTGGGGAGCTTTCTTT.

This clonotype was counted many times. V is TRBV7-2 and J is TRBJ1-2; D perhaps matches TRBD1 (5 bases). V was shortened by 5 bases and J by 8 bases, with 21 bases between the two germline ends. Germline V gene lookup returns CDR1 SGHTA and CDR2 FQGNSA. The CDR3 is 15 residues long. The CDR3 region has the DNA TGTGCCAGCAGCCCCTGGGACGGAGCAACTGTCGGCTACACCTTC. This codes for CASSPWDGATVGYTF.

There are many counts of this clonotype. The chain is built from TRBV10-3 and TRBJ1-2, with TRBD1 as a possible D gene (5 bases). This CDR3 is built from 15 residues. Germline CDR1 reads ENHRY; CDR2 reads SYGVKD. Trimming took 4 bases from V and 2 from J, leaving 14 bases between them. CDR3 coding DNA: TGTGCCATCAGTGGAACAGGCGGCCACAACTATGGCTACACCTTC. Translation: CAISGTGGHNYGYTF.

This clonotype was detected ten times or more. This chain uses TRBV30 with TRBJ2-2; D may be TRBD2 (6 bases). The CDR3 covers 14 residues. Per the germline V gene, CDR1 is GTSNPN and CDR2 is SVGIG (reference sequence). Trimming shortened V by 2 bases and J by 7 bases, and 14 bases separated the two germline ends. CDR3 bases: TGTGCCTGGAGTTTTTTCACGGAGGGCGGGGAGCTGTTTTTT. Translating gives CAWSFFTEGGELFF.

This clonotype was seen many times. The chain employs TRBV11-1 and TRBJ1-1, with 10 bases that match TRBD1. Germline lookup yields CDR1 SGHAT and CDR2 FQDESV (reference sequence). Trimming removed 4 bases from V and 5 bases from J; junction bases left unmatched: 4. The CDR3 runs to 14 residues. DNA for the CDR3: TGTGCCAGCAGCTGGGACAGGGGTGGGACTGAAGCTTTCTTT. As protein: CASSWDRGGTEAFF.

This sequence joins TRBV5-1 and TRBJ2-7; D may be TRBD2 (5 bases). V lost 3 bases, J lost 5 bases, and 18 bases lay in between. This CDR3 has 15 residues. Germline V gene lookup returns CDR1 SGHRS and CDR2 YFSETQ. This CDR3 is CASSWGTGSPHEQYF. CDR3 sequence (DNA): TGCGCCAGCAGCTGGGGAACGGGATCCCCCCACGAGCAGTACTTC.

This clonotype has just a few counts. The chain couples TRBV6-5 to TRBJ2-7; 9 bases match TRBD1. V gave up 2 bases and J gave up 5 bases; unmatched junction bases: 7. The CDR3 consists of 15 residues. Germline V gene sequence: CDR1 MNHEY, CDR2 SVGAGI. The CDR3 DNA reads TGTGCCAGCAGTTACGCAAATACAGGGGGCCACGAGCAGTACTTC. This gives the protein CASSYANTGGHEQYF.

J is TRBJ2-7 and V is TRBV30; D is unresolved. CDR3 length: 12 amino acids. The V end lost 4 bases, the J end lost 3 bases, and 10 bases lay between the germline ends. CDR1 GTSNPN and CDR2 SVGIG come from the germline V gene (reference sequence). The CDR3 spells CAWIDQFYEQYF. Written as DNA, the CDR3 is TGTGCCTGGATTGACCAGTTCTACGAGCAGTACTTC.

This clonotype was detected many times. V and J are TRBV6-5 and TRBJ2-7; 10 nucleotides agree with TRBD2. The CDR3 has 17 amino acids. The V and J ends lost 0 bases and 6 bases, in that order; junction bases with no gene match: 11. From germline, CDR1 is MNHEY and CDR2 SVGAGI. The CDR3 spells CASSYSSPRLAGGEQYF. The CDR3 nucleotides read TGTGCCAGCAGTTACTCGAGTCCGAGACTAGCGGGTGGCGAGCAGTACTTC.

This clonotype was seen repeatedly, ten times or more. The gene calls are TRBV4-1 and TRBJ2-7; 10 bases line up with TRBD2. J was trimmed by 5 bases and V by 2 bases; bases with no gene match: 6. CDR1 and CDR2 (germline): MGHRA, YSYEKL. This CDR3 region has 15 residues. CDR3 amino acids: CASSQLASGSDEQYF. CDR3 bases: TGCGCCAGCAGCCAATTGGCTAGCGGGAGCGACGAGCAGTACTTC.

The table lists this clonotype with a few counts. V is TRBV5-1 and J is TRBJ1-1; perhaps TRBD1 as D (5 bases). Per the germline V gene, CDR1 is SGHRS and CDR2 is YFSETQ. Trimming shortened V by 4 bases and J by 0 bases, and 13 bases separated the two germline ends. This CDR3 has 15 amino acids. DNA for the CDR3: TGCGCCAGCAGCCCCGGGGCGGGCTTGAACACTGAAGCTTTCTTT. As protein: CASSPGAGLNTEAFF.

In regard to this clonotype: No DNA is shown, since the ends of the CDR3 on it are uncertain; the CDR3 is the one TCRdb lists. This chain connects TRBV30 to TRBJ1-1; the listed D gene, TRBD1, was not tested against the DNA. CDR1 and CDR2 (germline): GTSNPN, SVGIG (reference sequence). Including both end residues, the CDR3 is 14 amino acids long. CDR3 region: CAWSVWGSGTEASF.

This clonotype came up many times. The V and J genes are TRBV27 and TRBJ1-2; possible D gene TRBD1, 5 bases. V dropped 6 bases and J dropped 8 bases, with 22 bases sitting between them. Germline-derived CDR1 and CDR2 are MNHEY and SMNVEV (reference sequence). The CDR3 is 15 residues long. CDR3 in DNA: TGTGCCAGCAGCGTTCAGGGTACCCTTGCATCAGGCTACACCTTC. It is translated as CASSVQGTLASGYTF.

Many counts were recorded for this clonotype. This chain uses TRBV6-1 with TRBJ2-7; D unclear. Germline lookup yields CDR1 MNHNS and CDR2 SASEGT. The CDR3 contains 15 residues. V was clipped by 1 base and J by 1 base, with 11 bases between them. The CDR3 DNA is TGTGCCAGCAGTGAAGGGTGGAAACCTTCCTACGAGCAGTACTTC. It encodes CASSEGWKPSYEQYF.

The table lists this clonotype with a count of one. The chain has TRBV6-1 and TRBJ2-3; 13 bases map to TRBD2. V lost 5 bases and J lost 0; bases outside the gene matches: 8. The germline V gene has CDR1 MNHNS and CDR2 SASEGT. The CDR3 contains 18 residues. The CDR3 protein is CASSQTSGRAVSTDTQYF. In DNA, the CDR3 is TGTGCCAGCAGTCAAACTAGCGGGAGGGCCGTTAGCACAGATACGCAGTATTTT.

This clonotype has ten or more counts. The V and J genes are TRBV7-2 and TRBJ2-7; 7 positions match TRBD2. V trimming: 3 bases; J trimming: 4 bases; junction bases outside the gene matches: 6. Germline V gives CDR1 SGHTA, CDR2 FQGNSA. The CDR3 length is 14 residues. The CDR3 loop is CASSFAGVRYEQYF. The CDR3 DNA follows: TGTGCCAGCAGCTTCGCGGGAGTAAGATACGAGCAGTACTTC. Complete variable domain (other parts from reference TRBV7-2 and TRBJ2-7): GAGVSQSPSNKVTEKGKDVELRCDPISGHTALYWYRQSLGQGLEFLIYFQGNSAPDKSGLPSDRFSAERTGGSVSTLTIQRTQQEDSAVYLCASSFAGVRYEQYFGPGTRLTVT.

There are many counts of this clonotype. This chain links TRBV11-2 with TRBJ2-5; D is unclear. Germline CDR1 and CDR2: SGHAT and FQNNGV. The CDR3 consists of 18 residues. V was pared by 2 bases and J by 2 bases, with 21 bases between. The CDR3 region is CASSLYRPGWSAQETQYF. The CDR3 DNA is TGTGCCAGCAGCTTATATCGGCCCGGGTGGAGCGCACAAGAGACCCAGTACTTC.

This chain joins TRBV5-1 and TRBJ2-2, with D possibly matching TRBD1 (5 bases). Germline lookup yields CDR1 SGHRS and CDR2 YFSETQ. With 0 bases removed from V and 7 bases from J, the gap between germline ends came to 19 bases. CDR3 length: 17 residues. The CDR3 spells CASSLVSGQGSYGELFF. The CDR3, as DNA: TGCGCCAGCAGCTTGGTATCCGGGCAGGGTTCTTACGGGGAGCTGTTTTTT.

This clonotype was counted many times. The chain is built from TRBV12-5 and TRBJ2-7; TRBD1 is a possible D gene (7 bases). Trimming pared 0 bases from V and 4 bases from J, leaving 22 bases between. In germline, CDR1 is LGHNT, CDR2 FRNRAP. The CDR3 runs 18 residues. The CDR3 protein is CASGLVRERGTVAYEQYF. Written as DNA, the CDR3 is TGTGCTAGTGGTTTGGTACGGGAGAGGGGGACAGTTGCGTACGAGCAGTACTTC.

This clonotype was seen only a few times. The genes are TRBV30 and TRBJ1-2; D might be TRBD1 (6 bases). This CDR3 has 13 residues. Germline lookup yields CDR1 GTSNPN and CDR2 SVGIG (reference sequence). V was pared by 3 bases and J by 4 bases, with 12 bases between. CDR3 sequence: CAWRTGRSYGYTF. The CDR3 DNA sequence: TGTGCCTGGAGGACAGGCCGCTCCTATGGCTACACCTTC.

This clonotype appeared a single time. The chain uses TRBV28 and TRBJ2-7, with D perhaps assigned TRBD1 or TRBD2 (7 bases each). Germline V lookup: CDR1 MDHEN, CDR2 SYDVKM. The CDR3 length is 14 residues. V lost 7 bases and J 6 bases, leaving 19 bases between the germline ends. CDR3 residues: CASIDREGIGEQYF. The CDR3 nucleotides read TGTGCCAGCATTGACAGGGAGGGGATTGGCGAGCAGTACTTC. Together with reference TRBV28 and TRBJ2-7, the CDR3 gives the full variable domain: DVKVTQSSRYLVKRTGEKVFLECVQDMDHENMFWYRQDPGLGLRLIYFSYDVKMKEKGDIPEGYSVSREKKERFSLILESASTNQTSMYLCASIDREGIGEQYFGPGTRLTVT.

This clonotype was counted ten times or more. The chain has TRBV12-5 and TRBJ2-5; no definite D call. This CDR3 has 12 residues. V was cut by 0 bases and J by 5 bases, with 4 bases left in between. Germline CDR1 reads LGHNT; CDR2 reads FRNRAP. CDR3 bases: TGTGCTAGTGGTTTGGTAATGGAGACCCAGTACTTC. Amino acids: CASGLVMETQYF.

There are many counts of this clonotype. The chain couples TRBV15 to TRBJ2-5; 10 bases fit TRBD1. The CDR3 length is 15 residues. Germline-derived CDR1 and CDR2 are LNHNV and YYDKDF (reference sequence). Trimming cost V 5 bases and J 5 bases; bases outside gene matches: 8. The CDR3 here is CATSAPGQGIETQYF. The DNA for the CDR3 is TGTGCCACCAGCGCCCCGGGACAGGGGATTGAGACCCAGTACTTC.

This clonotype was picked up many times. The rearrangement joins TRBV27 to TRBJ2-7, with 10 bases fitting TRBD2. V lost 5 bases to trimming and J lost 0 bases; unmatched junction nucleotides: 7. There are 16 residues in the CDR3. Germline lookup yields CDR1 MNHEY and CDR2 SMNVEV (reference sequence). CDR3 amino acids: CASSPWTSGSSYEQYF. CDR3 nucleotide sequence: TGTGCCAGCAGTCCCTGGACTAGCGGTAGCTCCTACGAGCAGTACTTC.

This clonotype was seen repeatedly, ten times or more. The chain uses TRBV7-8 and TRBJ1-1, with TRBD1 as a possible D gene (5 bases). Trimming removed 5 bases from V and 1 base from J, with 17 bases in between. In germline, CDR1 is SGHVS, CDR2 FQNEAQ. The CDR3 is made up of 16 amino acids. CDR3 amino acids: CASSRDLGAQNTEAFF. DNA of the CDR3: TGTGCCAGCAGCCGAGACCTCGGGGCACAGAACACTGAAGCTTTCTTT.

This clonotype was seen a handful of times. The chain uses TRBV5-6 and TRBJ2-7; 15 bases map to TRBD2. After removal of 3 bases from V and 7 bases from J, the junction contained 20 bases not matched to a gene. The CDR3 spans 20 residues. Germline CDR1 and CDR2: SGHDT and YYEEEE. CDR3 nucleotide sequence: TGTGCCAGCAGCTCCCTCTTAGTACGAGGGACTAGCGGGAGGCCCTGGGAGCAGTACTTC. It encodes CASSSLLVRGTSGRPWEQYF.

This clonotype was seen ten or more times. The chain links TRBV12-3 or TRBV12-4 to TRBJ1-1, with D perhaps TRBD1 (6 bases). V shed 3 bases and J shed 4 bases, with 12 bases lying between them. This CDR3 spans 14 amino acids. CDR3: CASSFGRGTTEAFF. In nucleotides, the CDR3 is TGTGCCAGCAGTTTTGGTAGGGGGACCACTGAAGCTTTCTTT.